This T cell receptor beta chain came from a study of blood T cell repertoires in COVID-19. The wider study: Acute-phase and convalescent COVID-19 samples originated in the United States, Italy and Spain. From T cells, B-cell-depleted T cells, or PBMCs came the material, which was cDNA or gDNA.

The CDR3 is made up of 18 amino acids. Looked up from germline, CDR1 is KGHSH and CDR2 is LQKENI. With 2 bases clipped from V and 1 base from J, the junction kept 11 bases outside the gene matches. This clone was counted a single time. In terms of age and location, participants ranged from about 18 to 90 years and lived in about 25 US areas. Which cohort a participant joined came from the clinical history participants gave. Profiled with immunoSEQ multiplex PCR; TCRdb holds only in-frame clones, not every one. The sample lists roughly 180,000 clones, around 80% occurring once. This sequence was found in a woman aged 45-60 years in a cohort exposed to, infected with or recovered from COVID-19 (not recorded which). Sequencing used PBMCs or T cells enriched from blood (not recorded which). The rearrangement joins TRBV18 to TRBJ2-5; 9 nucleotides line up with TRBD2. CDR3 loop: CASSPFPLSGSGQETQYF. Written as DNA, the CDR3 is TGTGCCAGCTCACCATTTCCGCTTAGCGGGAGTGGCCAAGAGACCCAGTACTTC.